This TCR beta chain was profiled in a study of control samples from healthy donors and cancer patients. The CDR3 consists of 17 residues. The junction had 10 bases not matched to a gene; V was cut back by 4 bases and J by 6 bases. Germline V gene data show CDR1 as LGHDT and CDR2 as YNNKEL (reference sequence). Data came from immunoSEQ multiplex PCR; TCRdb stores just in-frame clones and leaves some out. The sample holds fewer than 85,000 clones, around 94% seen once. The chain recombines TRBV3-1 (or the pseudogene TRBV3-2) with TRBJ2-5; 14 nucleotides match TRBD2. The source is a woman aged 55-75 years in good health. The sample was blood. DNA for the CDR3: TGTGCCAGCAGCCTTACGGGACTAGCGGGAGTAAGGAAGACCCAGTACTTC. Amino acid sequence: CASSLTGLAGVRKTQYF.